This T cell receptor (beta chain) was recorded in a study of a mutant IDH1 vaccine in newly diagnosed glioma. Study-level background: The patients were given eight vaccinations, one each in weeks 1, 3, 5, 7, 11, 15, 19 and 23. Previous treatment comprised radiotherapy, temozolomide, or both, mostly both. General observations from the study: Alterations occurring in top peripheral T cell clonotypes seemed unrelated to pseudoprogression.

The CDR3 covers 16 residues. Germline V gene lookup returns CDR1 LNHNV and CDR2 YYDKDF (reference sequence). V lost 6 bases, J lost 0 bases, and 12 bases lay in between. This table comes from immunoSEQ multiplex PCR, and its TCRdb copy is limited to in-frame clones, with some not included. The repertoire holds approximately 82,000 clones, with 65% to 90% as singletons. Indicated time point: week 23, last vaccination. In the vaccine, a single dose held 300 ug of the mutant IDH1 20-mer peptide, along with topical imiquimod. New WHO grade 3 or 4 IDH1-mutant, ATRX-lost astrocytomas were present in all donors. In regard to this clone: What it binds is not known.

The sample consisted of PBMCs, taken from a glioma patient whose treatment included an IDH1 peptide vaccine. V and J are TRBV15 and TRBJ2-6; a weak D match, TRBD2 (5 bases). The clonotype originates from a man in his thirties or forties with glioma. Some clones in this sample may be carry-over from other donors' samples. CDR3 in DNA: TGTGCCACCAGGGCTCGTGCGGGCTCTGGGGCCAACGTCCTGACTTTC. Encoded protein: CATRARAGSGANVLTF.